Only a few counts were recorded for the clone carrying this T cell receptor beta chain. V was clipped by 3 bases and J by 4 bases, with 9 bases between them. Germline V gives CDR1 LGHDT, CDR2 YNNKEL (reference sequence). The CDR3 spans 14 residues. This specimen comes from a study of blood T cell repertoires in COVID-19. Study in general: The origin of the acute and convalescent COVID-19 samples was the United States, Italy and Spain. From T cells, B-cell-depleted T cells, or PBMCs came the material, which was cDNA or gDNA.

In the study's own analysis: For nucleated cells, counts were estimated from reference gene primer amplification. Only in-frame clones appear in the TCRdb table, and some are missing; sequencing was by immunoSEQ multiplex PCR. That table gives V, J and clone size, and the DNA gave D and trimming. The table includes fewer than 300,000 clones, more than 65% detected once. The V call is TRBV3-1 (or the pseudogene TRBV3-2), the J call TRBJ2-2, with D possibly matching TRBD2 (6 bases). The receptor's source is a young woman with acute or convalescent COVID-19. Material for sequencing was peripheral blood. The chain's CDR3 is CASSQGGTTGELFF. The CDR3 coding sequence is TGTGCCAGCAGCCAGGGCGGGACCACCGGGGAGCTGTTTTTT.